A single sample gave rise to the 13 T cell receptor beta chains below, sequenced in a study of T cell responses to AZD1222 COVID-19 vaccine. Produced via immunoSEQ multiplex PCR; TCRdb's table is partial and in-frame only. This sample has roughly 120,000 clones; approximately 85% occur once, and the top ten carry over 5%. This specimen was peripheral blood, taken on day 0 of AZD1222 vaccination. The receptors come from an adult in good health.

In this sample, this clone is medium-sized. The chain couples TRBV4-1 to TRBJ2-1, with D hard to call. CDR3 length: 12 amino acids. Between the trimmed V and J ends, which lost 5 bases and 10 bases, there was a span of 12 bases. Germline assignment: CDR1 MGHRA and CDR2 YSYEKL. Here the CDR3 reads CASSDPGPEQFF. CDR3 coding DNA: TGCGCCAGCAGCGATCCGGGCCCCGAGCAGTTCTTC.

This clone was counted a single time. The J gene is TRBJ1-5, the V gene TRBV21-1; the D call of TRBD1 is as the table states it, not checked on the DNA. TRBV21-1 is a listed pseudogene. CDR3 size: 14 residues. The CDR3 loop is CASRTGDGNQPQHF. For the CDR3, the DNA is TGTGCCAGCAGGACAGGGGATGGGAATCAGCCCCAGCATTTT.

The rearrangement joins TRBV6-2 or TRBV6-3 to TRBJ2-6; no firm D call. The CDR3 is made up of 15 amino acids. In germline, CDR1 is MNHEY, CDR2 SVGEGT. The V end lost 2 bases, the J end lost 1 base, and 6 bases lay between the germline ends. CDR3 sequence reads: CASSYAQSGANVLTF. The CDR3 bases are TGTGCCAGCAGTTACGCCCAGTCTGGGGCCAACGTCCTGACTTTC.

The genes are TRBV11-2 and TRBJ2-7; D unclear. The CDR3 extends over 12 amino acids. Per germline, CDR1 SGHAT and CDR2 FQNNGV. V gave up 3 bases and J gave up 8 bases, with 11 bases separating them. The CDR3 region is CASSLRLPKQYF. DNA for the CDR3: TGTGCCAGCAGCTTGCGGCTACCCAAGCAGTACTTC.

The genes are TRBV4-2 and TRBJ1-2, with 7 bases lining up with TRBD1. Germline V lookup: CDR1 LGHNA, CDR2 YNFKEQ. J gave up 2 bases and V 2 bases, and 5 bases lay outside the gene matches. This CDR3 contains 15 residues. The CDR3 reads CASSQTDRSNYGYTF. In DNA, the CDR3 is TGTGCCAGCAGCCAAACGGACAGGTCCAACTATGGCTACACCTTC.

The chain uses TRBV19 and TRBJ1-2; the D is unclear. V dropped 7 bases and J dropped 1 base, with 19 bases sitting between them. The CDR3 length is 16 residues. CDR1 is LNHDA, CDR2 SQIVND, per germline (reference sequence). CDR3 sequence: CASMLRSAVNNYGYTF. In DNA form, the CDR3 reads TGTGCCAGTATGCTTCGGTCAGCAGTAAATAACTATGGCTACACCTTC. Full variable domain (remainder filled in from reference TRBV19 and TRBJ1-2): DGGITQSPKYLFRKEGQNVTLSCEQNLNHDAMYWYRQDPGQGLRLIYYSQIVNDFQKGDIAEGYSVSREKKESFPLTVTSAQKNPTAFYLCASMLRSAVNNYGYTFGSGTRLTVV.

The rearrangement uses TRBV4-2 and TRBJ1-2, with D tentatively TRBD1 (6 bases). The V gene's germline CDR1 is LGHNA and CDR2 YNFKEQ. Trimming pared 4 bases from V and 8 bases from J, leaving 20 bases between. The CDR3 runs to 15 residues. The CDR3: CASSLETRGLRGYTF. In nucleotides, the CDR3 is TGTGCCAGCAGCCTCGAAACCCGGGGGCTGAGGGGCTACACCTTC.

This clone was detected once. V usage is TRBV20-1 and J usage is TRBJ2-5, with a tentative D call TRBD2 (5 bases). Trimming left V 3 bases short and J 1 base short, with 15 bases between. Per germline, CDR1 DFQATT and CDR2 SNEGSKA (reference sequence). The CDR3 has 15 amino acids. The chain's CDR3 is CSASLPSPGQETQYF. The DNA of the CDR3 is TGCAGTGCTAGTCTCCCTAGCCCGGGCCAAGAGACCCAGTACTTC.

This chain joins TRBV9 and TRBJ2-2, with TRBD1 matching over 10 bases. The CDR3 runs to 17 residues. The J segment lost 5 bases and the V segment lost 3 bases, leaving 10 bases of the junction unmatched. Germline-derived CDR1 and CDR2 are SGDLS and YYNGEE. CDR3 DNA sequence: TGTGCCAGCAGCGCGCAGGGACAGGGGTTGGGTACCGGGGAGCTGTTTTTT. Its translation is CASSAQGQGLGTGELFF.

The J gene is TRBJ1-2, the V gene TRBV28; 7 positions match TRBD1. Trimming removed 3 bases from V and 6 bases from J; junction bases left unmatched: 4. The CDR3 has 13 amino acids. The germline V gene has CDR1 MDHEN and CDR2 SYDVKM. The CDR3 DNA sequence: TGTGCCAGCAGTTTGACAGGGCCTAATGGCTACACCTTC. Translated, it gives CASSLTGPNGYTF.

The V call is TRBV30, the J call TRBJ2-1; D is ambiguous. Germline V gene sequence: CDR1 GTSNPN, CDR2 SVGIG (reference sequence). The CDR3 covers 12 residues. V lost 2 bases and J 6 bases, leaving 8 bases between the germline ends. DNA for the CDR3: TGTGCCTGGAGTTGGCGCGCCAATGAGCAGTTCTTC. Its protein product is CAWSWRANEQFF.

The chain joins TRBV5-8 to TRBJ1-6, with D hard to call. In germline, CDR1 is SGHTS, CDR2 YDEGEE. This CDR3 region has 17 residues. V was pared by 6 bases and J by 3 bases, with 19 bases between. The CDR3: CASKSSGLRNYNSPLHF. The CDR3 DNA sequence: TGTGCCAGCAAATCTTCGGGGTTAAGGAACTATAATTCACCCCTCCACTTT.

The chain has TRBV6-5 and TRBJ2-1, with 10 bases lining up with TRBD2. After removal of 11 bases from V and 7 bases from J, the junction contained 11 bases not matched to a gene. This CDR3 comprises 14 residues. In germline, CDR1 is MNHEY, CDR2 SVGAGI. CDR3 sequence (DNA): TGTGCCTGCAAAATAGCGGGGGGTTTAAATGAGCAGTTCTTC. Its translation: CACKIAGGLNEQFF.